One sample yielded the 18 T cell receptor beta chains listed below, sequenced in a study of OX40 agonist ivuxolimab in advanced cancers. The table came from immunoSEQ multiplex PCR; TCRdb's copy has only in-frame clones and leaves some out. The sample lists about 95,000 clones, 91% occurring once. This sample comprised CD4+ or CD8+ T cells sorted from blood, obtained in a trial of the OX40 agonist ivuxolimab. All receptors come from an adult with an advanced solid tumor such as melanoma, head and neck, liver or kidney cancer.

This clone was found once. CDR3 sequence: CASSIGGQETQYF. CDR3 coding DNA: TGTGCCAGTTCGATCGGCGGACAAGAGACCCAGTACTTC. The chain couples TRBV19 to TRBJ2-5, with D uncertain. The CDR3 has 13 amino acids. Deletions cut 8 bases from V and 2 bases from J, with 12 bases between. The germline V gene has CDR1 LNHDA and CDR2 SQIVND (reference sequence).

The chain has TRBV27 and TRBJ2-6, with no clear D. Germline V lookup: CDR1 MNHEY, CDR2 SMNVEV (reference sequence). The CDR3 sequence is 14 residues long. V lost 5 bases, J lost 5 bases, and 10 bases lay in between. CDR3 protein: CASSPDTRANVLTF. The CDR3 DNA is TGTGCCAGCAGTCCCGATACTAGGGCCAACGTCCTGACTTTC.

The chain recombines TRBV6-6 with TRBJ2-5; no firm D call. The length of the CDR3 is 12 residues. Germline assignment: CDR1 MNHNY and CDR2 SVGAGI (reference sequence). Trimming cost V 0 bases and J 5 bases, with 4 bases left between them. The CDR3 bases are TGTGCCAGCAGTTACTCCGGGGAGACCCAGTACTTC. Protein: CASSYSGETQYF.

In regard to this clone: The junction does not match germline at one end; this may be a read error. CDR3 sequence (DNA): TGTGCTAGCAGCTTAGGAGAGTTTAACACCGGGGAGCTGTTTTTT. Its protein is CASSLGEFNTGELFF. The chain is built from TRBV7-7 and TRBJ2-2; no clear D. Germline CDR1 SSHAT, CDR2 FNYEAQ (reference sequence). This CDR3 is built from 15 residues. Filled out from reference TRBV7-7 and TRBJ2-2, the complete variable domain reads GAGVSQSPRYKVTKRGQDVTLRCDPISSHATLYWYQQALGQGPEFLTYFNYEAQPDKSGLPSDRFSAERPEGSISTLTIQRTEQRDSAMYRCASSLGEFNTGELFFGEGSRLTVL.

The chain joins TRBV5-5 to TRBJ2-2; the D gene is possibly TRBD2 (5 bases). V was clipped by 5 bases and J by 3 bases, with 14 bases between them. The CDR3 loop spans 15 amino acids. The V gene's germline CDR1 is SGHKS and CDR2 YYEKEE (reference sequence). CDR3 DNA: TGTGCCAGCAGTCAGACGGGGAGCTACACCGGGGAGCTGTTTTTT. Translated, it gives CASSQTGSYTGELFF.

A single count supports this clone. The V and J genes are TRBV7-2 and TRBJ1-1; D is perhaps TRBD1 (6 bases). The CDR3 has 15 amino acids. V was clipped by 2 bases and J by 1 base, with 11 bases between them. CDR1 SGHTA and CDR2 FQGNSA come from the germline V gene. The CDR3 DNA sequence: TGTGCCAGCAGCTTACCAGGGGATCCGAACACTGAAGCTTTCTTT. Its translation: CASSLPGDPNTEAFF.

The chain links TRBV30 to TRBJ2-7; TRBD1 matches at 7 bases. The CDR3 contains 14 residues. The germline V gene has CDR1 GTSNPN and CDR2 SVGIG (reference sequence). V shed 5 bases, J shed 0 bases, and the junction held 7 bases outside the gene matches. The CDR3 coding sequence is TGTGCCTGGGTTAACCGACAGGGCTCCTACGAGCAGTACTTC. Protein product: CAWVNRQGSYEQYF.

The chain couples TRBV30 to TRBJ2-5; perhaps TRBD1 as D (6 bases). V gave up 8 bases and J gave up 4 bases, with 17 bases separating them. CDR3 length: 13 amino acids. The V gene's germline CDR1 is GTSNPN and CDR2 SVGIG (reference sequence). CDR3 coding DNA: TGTGCCCGCAGCCAGGGGCTGGGAGAGACCCAGTACTTC. Protein: CARSQGLGETQYF. The full variable domain, rest sourced from reference TRBV30 and TRBJ2-5, is SQTIHQWPATLVQPVGSPLSLECTVEGTSNPNLYWYRQAAGRGLQLLFYSVGIGQISSEVPQNLSASRPQDRQFILSSKKLLLSDSGFYLCARSQGLGETQYFGPGTRLLVL.

This clone was recorded only once. The V call is TRBV5-4, the J call TRBJ2-3, with 11 positions matching TRBD2. CDR3 length equals 16 residues. J was trimmed by 3 bases and V by 0 bases; bases with no gene match: 3. CDR1 and CDR2 from the germline V gene are SGHNT and YYREEE (reference sequence). The CDR3 bases are TGTGCCAGCAGCTTGGGACTAGCGGGAAGTACAGATACGCAGTATTTT. This gives the protein CASSLGLAGSTDTQYF.

The chain joins TRBV7-8 to TRBJ2-2, with D perhaps TRBD1 (5 bases). The CDR3 is 15 residues long. Germline V CDR1 and CDR2: SGHVS, FQNEAQ. Trimming stripped 1 base from V and 0 bases from J, with 6 bases between. CDR3: CASSLEQANTGELFF. The CDR3, as DNA: TGTGCCAGCAGCTTAGAACAGGCGAACACCGGGGAGCTGTTTTTT.

This chain joins TRBV4-1 and TRBJ1-5; TRBD1 is a possible D gene (6 bases). The CDR3 contains 16 residues. CDR1 and CDR2 (germline): MGHRA, YSYEKL. Trimming removed 0 bases from V and 5 bases from J, with 14 bases in between. CDR3 sequence reads: CASSQEVTGLDQPQHF. The DNA of the CDR3 is TGCGCCAGCAGCCAAGAGGTAACAGGGCTGGATCAGCCCCAGCATTTT.

This chain uses TRBV11-2 with TRBJ1-5, with a tentative D call TRBD1 (6 bases). The germline V gene has CDR1 SGHAT and CDR2 FQNNGV. V was clipped by 5 bases and J by 6 bases, with 11 bases between them. This CDR3 spans 13 amino acids. In DNA, the CDR3 is TGTGCCAGCAGCAAAGGGGGGAGTCAGCCCCAGCATTTT. It is translated as CASSKGGSQPQHF.

This sequence joins TRBV5-1 and TRBJ2-3, with D possibly matching TRBD2 (6 bases). CDR3 length: 15 amino acids. CDR1 is SGHRS, CDR2 YFSETQ, per germline. Trimming removed 4 bases from V and 2 bases from J, with 14 bases in between. The CDR3 protein is CASSTVGRLTDTQYF. CDR3 bases: TGCGCCAGCAGCACAGTGGGGAGGCTCACAGATACGCAGTATTTT.

The chain links TRBV28 to TRBJ2-1, with no clear D. The germline CDR1 and CDR2 sequences are MDHEN and SYDVKM. V lost 7 bases and J lost 4, with 5 bases in between. The CDR3 consists of 11 residues. The DNA of the CDR3 is TGTGCCAGCACCCTTTACAATGAGCAGTTCTTC. As protein: CASTLYNEQFF.

The rearrangement joins TRBV7-9 to TRBJ2-2; the D gene is possibly TRBD1 (5 bases). Trimming left V 3 bases short and J 6 bases short, with 14 bases between. Germline loops: CDR1 SEHNR, CDR2 FQNEAQ (reference sequence). This CDR3 comprises 15 residues. This chain's CDR3 is CASSFSAGSAGELFF. CDR3 coding DNA: TGTGCCAGCAGCTTTTCGGCAGGGTCGGCCGGGGAGCTGTTTTTT.

The CDR3 DNA follows: TGCGCCAGCAGACTTGGGACGTCTAGCTCCTACGAGCAGTACTTC. Protein product: CASRLGTSSSYEQYF. V is TRBV5-1 and J is TRBJ2-7, with D tentatively TRBD1 or TRBD2 (5 bases each). The CDR3 runs to 15 residues. V shed 5 bases and J shed 0 bases, with 15 bases lying between them. Germline CDR1 and CDR2: SGHRS and YFSETQ.

The chain couples TRBV4-3 to TRBJ2-1, with 11 bases that match TRBD2. V was clipped by 1 base and J by 8 bases; unmatched bases: 4. This CDR3 spans 15 amino acids. Germline lookup yields CDR1 LGHNA and CDR2 YSLEER. In DNA, the CDR3 is TGCGCCAGCAGCCAAGTACTAGCGGGAGCGTATGAGCAGTTCTTC. As protein: CASSQVLAGAYEQFF.

This clone was detected only once. DNA of the CDR3: TGTGCCAGCAGCTTAGGACAGGGGTCGCATACGCAGTATTTT. It specifies CASSLGQGSHTQYF. This sequence joins TRBV11-2 and TRBJ2-3; 8 bases fit TRBD1. The V and J ends lost 1 base and 7 bases, in that order; junction bases with no gene match: 4. The CDR3 totals 14 residues. CDR1 is SGHAT, CDR2 FQNNGV, per germline.